Each of the 30 T cell receptor beta chains below was sequenced from the same sample in a study of T cell repertoires in aging, cancer and after chemotherapy. Rearranged V-D-J TRB sequences were amplified with a mixed TRB-A/B primer pool. TCRdb passed the multiplex PCR reads through MiXCR, listing each CDR3 protein once. The table lists some 700 distinct CDR3 sequences, 20% to 25% of them singletons. Amplification of TCR beta used genomic DNA extracted from peripheral blood. The sample taken for sequencing was blood. These receptors came from a human donor with a solid tumor.

This clonotype qualifies as large (0.1 to 1%). The CDR3 coding sequence is TGCAGTGCTAGAGCCGGGGCCAACTATGGCTACACCTTC. The encoded protein is CSARAGANYGYTF. V and J are TRBV20-1 and TRBJ1-2; a weak D match, TRBD1 (5 bases). Trimming left V 1 base short and J 2 bases short, with 8 bases between. Germline loops: CDR1 DFQATT, CDR2 SNEGSKA (reference sequence). CDR3 length: 13 amino acids.

This clonotype qualifies as large. J is TRBJ1-4 and V is TRBV27; maybe TRBD1 (6 bases). CDR3 length: 13 residues. V was trimmed by 5 bases and J by 6 bases, leaving 10 bases between them. CDR1 and CDR2 from the germline V gene are MNHEY and SMNVEV (reference sequence). The CDR3 spells CASSAGAYEKLFF. The CDR3 nucleotides read TGTGCCAGCAGTGCGGGGGCGTATGAAAAACTGTTTTTT.

This clonotype counts as large. The chain links TRBV27 to TRBJ2-7, with no clear D. V lost 0 bases to trimming and J lost 6 bases, with 18 bases between them. There are 16 residues in the CDR3. Germline V gene lookup returns CDR1 MNHEY and CDR2 SMNVEV (reference sequence). The CDR3 reads CASSLSPTGTFGEQYF. Here the CDR3 DNA reads TGTGCCAGCAGTTTATCCCCGACCGGAACATTTGGCGAGCAGTACTTC.

This clonotype is large by share. V gene TRBV27 combines with J gene TRBJ2-1, with D unresolved. Per the germline V gene, CDR1 is MNHEY and CDR2 is SMNVEV (reference sequence). V was cut by 5 bases and J by 9 bases, with 14 bases left in between. The CDR3 has 13 amino acids. The CDR3 reads CASSPTSAGEQFF. The CDR3 DNA reads TGTGCCAGCAGTCCGACTTCAGCTGGTGAGCAGTTCTTC.

In this sample, this clonotype turned up a few times. The CDR3 sequence is CASSLDREAFF. The CDR3 DNA follows: TGCGCCAGCAGCTTGGACAGGGAAGCTTTCTTT. The chain carries TRBV5-1 and TRBJ1-1, with a tentative D call TRBD1 (5 bases). Germline V lookup: CDR1 SGHRS, CDR2 YFSETQ. V lost 0 bases, J lost 8 bases, and 5 bases lay in between. The CDR3 totals 11 residues.

By its share, this clonotype is hyperexpanded (1% or more). The CDR3 DNA reads as TGTGCCAGCAGCCAAGATCGCAACCTCCTCCACTTT. This gives the protein CASSQDRNLLHF. This chain connects TRBV14 to TRBJ1-6, with D hard to call. Germline CDR1 SGHDN, CDR2 FVKESK. The CDR3 length is 12 residues. The ends were cut back, 0 bases at V and 15 bases at J, with 9 bases in the middle.

This clonotype was seen a few times. The rearrangement uses TRBV7-9 and TRBJ2-3; possible D gene TRBD2, 5 bases. V was cut by 3 bases and J by 4 bases, with 14 bases left in between. CDR3 size: 15 residues. Per the germline V gene, CDR1 is SEHNR and CDR2 is FQNEAQ (reference sequence). CDR3 nucleotide sequence: TGTGCCAGCAGCTTTCGGCGTGCCGGGGCAGATACGCAGTATTTT. It is translated as CASSFRRAGADTQYF.

The CDR3 region has the DNA TGTGCCAGTAGTATAGTCAACACCGGGGAGCTGTTTTTT. Its translation is CASSIVNTGELFF. The rearrangement joins TRBV19 to TRBJ2-2, with unresolved D. Looked up from germline, CDR1 is LNHDA and CDR2 is SQIVND (reference sequence). With 1 base removed from V and 2 bases from J, the gap between germline ends came to 2 bases. The CDR3 is 13 residues long.

Comments on this clonotype: This may stem from a read error, because a much larger clone lies one nucleotide away. The chain joins TRBV10-3 to TRBJ2-1; 8 bases fit TRBD2. CDR3 length: 16 residues. Germline V gene sequence: CDR1 ENHRY, CDR2 SYGVKD. CDR3 bases: TGTGCCGTGACGGATACTTCTGGCGGGGGGTACAATAAGCAGTTCTTC. Residues: CAVTDTSGGGYNKQFF.

In its sample, this clonotype is large. The DNA for the CDR3 is TGTGCCAGCAGCCAGACTAGCGGGCCGACCTACGAGCAGTACTTC. Protein product: CASSQTSGPTYEQYF. The chain links TRBV5-6 to TRBJ2-7; 10 bases fit TRBD2. The CDR3 totals 15 residues. V was clipped by 4 bases and J by 2 bases; unmatched bases: 6. Germline V gives CDR1 SGHDT, CDR2 YYEEEE.

The chain links TRBV5-8 to TRBJ1-5; a possible D gene is TRBD1 (5 bases). Trimming cost V 1 base and J 2 bases, with 10 bases left between them. The CDR3 consists of 15 residues. Germline CDR1 SGHTS, CDR2 YDEGEE. CDR3 loop: CASSLFLGGNQPQHF. CDR3 nucleotide sequence: TGTGCCAGCAGCTTGTTTCTAGGGGGCAATCAGCCCCAGCATTTT.

The V call is TRBV20-1, the J call TRBJ2-1; 9 bases align to TRBD2. The CDR3 totals 16 residues. Germline CDR1 reads DFQATT; CDR2 reads SNEGSKA (reference sequence). V dropped 0 bases and J dropped 6; count of bases not matched to a gene: 9. The CDR3 DNA reads TGCAGTGCTAGAGATGCGGCGGGGGGGCTGGGCAATGAGCAGTTCTTC. Translated: CSARDAAGGLGNEQFF.

This clonotype is large (0.1 to 1%). The chain employs TRBV7-2 and TRBJ2-1, with 9 bases identical to TRBD1. The germline V gene has CDR1 SGHTA and CDR2 FQGNSA. The CDR3 is 16 amino acids. J lost 4 bases, V lost 4 bases, and 8 bases had no gene match. CDR3 loop: CASSSPTGGKYNEQFF. As DNA, the CDR3 is TGTGCCAGCAGCTCCCCCACAGGGGGCAAGTACAATGAGCAGTTCTTC.

This clonotype was found a few times. The chain joins TRBV10-3 to TRBJ1-2; possibly TRBD1 for D (6 bases). This CDR3 contains 15 residues. Trimming left V 3 bases short and J 2 bases short, with 13 bases between. Germline lookup yields CDR1 ENHRY and CDR2 SYGVKD. In nucleotides, the CDR3 is TGTGCCATCAGTGAAGCAGGGGCCCCCAACTATGGCTACACCTTC. Encoded protein: CAISEAGAPNYGYTF.

This sequence joins TRBV6-5 and TRBJ1-1; perhaps TRBD1 as D (6 bases). This CDR3 contains 15 residues. Trimming took 6 bases from V and 1 from J, leaving 15 bases between them. In germline, CDR1 is MNHEY, CDR2 SVGAGI. As DNA, the CDR3 is TGTGCCAGCAGAGACCTTGGGGACACGAACACTGAAGCTTTCTTT. It encodes CASRDLGDTNTEAFF.

By share, this clonotype ranks as large. This rearrangement joins TRBV7-6 to TRBJ1-1; D is perhaps TRBD1 (6 bases). Trimming took 3 bases from V and 1 from J, leaving 18 bases between them. CDR1 and CDR2 from the germline V gene are SGHVS and FNYEAQ. The CDR3 covers 17 residues. This CDR3 is CASSLGGVGPSNTEAFF. CDR3 coding DNA: TGTGCCAGCAGCTTGGGGGGCGTGGGGCCTTCGAACACTGAAGCTTTCTTT.

A word on this clonotype: This may be a read error: a much more frequent sequence differs by one nucleotide. The rearrangement links TRBV6-5 to TRBJ1-5; 9 nucleotides match TRBD1. V gave up 6 bases and J gave up 0 bases; unmatched junction bases: 9. This CDR3 contains 17 residues. Germline CDR1 MNHEY, CDR2 SVGAGI. The CDR3 loop reads CASRAWTGVYSNQPQHF. For the CDR3, the DNA is TGTGCCAGCAGGGCGTGGACAGGGGTTTATAGCAATCAGCCCCAGCATTTT.

The chain joins TRBV6-4 to TRBJ2-2; 7 nucleotides align to TRBD1. V was pared by 6 bases and J by 3 bases, with 4 bases of the junction left unmatched. The germline CDR1 and CDR2 sequences are MRHNA and SNTAGT. The CDR3 covers 14 residues. The CDR3 region has the DNA TGTGCCAGCAGGAGGGACAGATACACCGGGGAGCTGTTTTTT. Its translation: CASRRDRYTGELFF.

There are a few counts of this clonotype. This sequence joins TRBV7-2 and TRBJ1-3; TRBD1 might be the D (5 bases). Germline CDR1 reads SGHTA; CDR2 reads FQGNSA. This CDR3 comprises 16 residues. V was clipped by 5 bases and J by 1 base, with 15 bases between them. In DNA, the CDR3 is TGTGCCAGCAGCCCGGGGGGGTTTGGGTCTGGAAACACCATATATTTT. Its translation is CASSPGGFGSGNTIYF.

The chain couples TRBV10-1 to TRBJ2-2; a weak D match, TRBD2 (7 bases). CDR1 WNHNN and CDR2 SYGVQD come from the germline V gene (reference sequence). Deletions cut 7 bases from V and 6 bases from J, with 24 bases between. The CDR3 is 17 amino acids. The CDR3 bases are TGCGCCAGCATTTGGGGGGGGGAATGGACAGAACCCGGGGAGCTGTTTTTT. This gives the protein CASIWGGEWTEPGELFF.

A word on this clonotype: The junction does not match germline at one end; this may be a read error. The chain links TRBV7-2 to TRBJ2-3; no reliable D call. The germline V gene has CDR1 SGHTA and CDR2 FQGNSA. The CDR3 spans 14 residues. The CDR3 loop is CASSSTVSGDKQYF. The CDR3, as DNA: TGTGCCAGCAGCTCCACCGTAAGTGGGGATAAGCAGTATTTT.

The J gene is TRBJ2-7, the V gene TRBV20-1, with D maybe TRBD2 (5 bases). With 5 bases removed from V and 3 bases from J, the gap between germline ends came to 23 bases. CDR3 length equals 16 residues. Germline V gives CDR1 DFQATT, CDR2 SNEGSKA (reference sequence). CDR3 region: CSASRFVRGILYEQYF. The CDR3 coding sequence is TGCAGTGCTTCAAGATTTGTCCGGGGAATTCTCTACGAGCAGTACTTC.

The chain links TRBV20-1 to TRBJ2-4; unclear D gene. The CDR3 runs 12 residues. Germline V gene sequence: CDR1 DFQATT, CDR2 SNEGSKA (reference sequence). Trimming removed 6 bases from V and 3 bases from J, with 9 bases in between. Written as DNA, the CDR3 is TGCAGTGCGGCCGCGAACAAAAACATTCAGTACTTC. Translating it yields CSAAANKNIQYF.

The V and J genes are TRBV28 and TRBJ2-7; weak D call: TRBD2 (5 bases). V shed 2 bases and J shed 7 bases, with 12 bases lying between them. Germline V lookup: CDR1 MDHEN, CDR2 SYDVKM. This CDR3 comprises 13 residues. The chain's CDR3 is CASSLPLPGEQYF. CDR3 DNA sequence: TGTGCCAGCAGTTTACCCCTGCCGGGGGAGCAGTACTTC.

This clonotype is judged large. The chain couples TRBV19 to TRBJ1-1; D gene ambiguous. Looked up from germline, CDR1 is LNHDA and CDR2 is SQIVND (reference sequence). This CDR3 spans 15 amino acids. V was trimmed by 6 bases and J by 3 bases, leaving 17 bases between them. The CDR3 DNA reads TGTGCCAGTAGCCCCAGACAAGCTACCCACACTGAAGCTTTCTTT. Its translation: CASSPRQATHTEAFF.

Only a few counts were recorded for this clonotype. The V and J genes are TRBV10-3 and TRBJ2-7; D is undetermined. The CDR3 totals 12 residues. Germline V lookup: CDR1 ENHRY, CDR2 SYGVKD. Trimming stripped 4 bases from V and 2 bases from J, with 6 bases between. The CDR3 region has the DNA TGTGCCATCAGTGGCCCGACCTACGAGCAGTACTTC. Residues: CAISGPTYEQYF.

In its sample, this clonotype is large. This chain links TRBV19 with TRBJ1-6; TRBD1 is a possible D gene (5 bases). The CDR3 consists of 15 residues. Per germline, CDR1 LNHDA and CDR2 SQIVND (reference sequence). V shed 6 bases and J shed 3 bases, with 12 bases lying between them. CDR3 region: CASSTGVNYNSPLHF. CDR3 DNA: TGTGCCAGTAGCACGGGGGTCAACTATAATTCACCCCTCCACTTT.

This clonotype rates as large. This sequence joins TRBV6-1 and TRBJ1-6; maybe TRBD1 (5 bases). This CDR3 contains 17 residues. Germline lookup yields CDR1 MNHNS and CDR2 SASEGT. Trimming pared 1 base from V and 0 bases from J, leaving 10 bases between. This CDR3 is CASSEVGGSSYNSPLHF. The CDR3 bases are TGTGCCAGCAGTGAAGTGGGGGGAAGCTCCTATAATTCACCCCTCCACTTT.

This clonotype counts as large (0.1 to 1%). The gene calls are TRBV6-5 and TRBJ2-7; perhaps TRBD2 as D (5 bases). Germline V lookup: CDR1 MNHEY, CDR2 SVGAGI. The CDR3 totals 13 residues. Trimming pared 8 bases from V and 2 bases from J, leaving 13 bases between. The CDR3 here is CASGTSGAYEQYF. For the CDR3, the DNA is TGTGCCAGCGGCACATCCGGGGCCTACGAGCAGTACTTC.

This clonotype occurred a few times. The chain is built from TRBV7-2 and TRBJ1-2; D is unclear. The V end was cut by 5 bases, the J end by 0 bases, with 16 bases between. Germline assignment: CDR1 SGHTA and CDR2 FQGNSA. The CDR3 spans 16 residues. CDR3: CASSPSGGWANYGYTF. In DNA, the CDR3 is TGTGCCAGCAGCCCGTCGGGAGGGTGGGCTAACTATGGCTACACCTTC.